The clone carrying this TCR beta chain has more than one count but fewer than ten. Its specificity is not known. The sample belongs to a study of identical twins. Regarding the study as a whole: Abundant beta clonotypes from cord blood bore fewer insertions; memory repertoires lacked this pattern. The study drew conclusions from cross-sectional statistical analysis, not from following the same donors.

The CDR3 length is 14 residues. The V and J ends lost 2 bases and 4 bases, in that order; junction bases with no gene match: 4. CDR1 LGHDT and CDR2 YNNKEL come from the germline V gene (reference sequence). Using its own MiXCR run on the 5' RACE reads, TCRdb lists one record per CDR3 protein. The sample records fewer than 650,000 distinct CDR3 sequences, 7.1% being singletons. These data also formed part of another study, on yellow fever vaccine responses in identical twins.

The V gene is TRBV3-1, the J gene TRBJ1-2, with 7 nucleotides matching TRBD1. Sequencing used PBMCs. The receptor's source is a woman between 18 and 29 years old in good health. Here the CDR3 DNA reads TGTGCCAGCAGCCAACCGACAGGGCCCTATGGCTACACCTTC. Translated, it gives CASSQPTGPYGYTF.